This T cell receptor (beta chain) was observed in a study of cytomegalovirus exposure and HLA in healthy donors. A remark on this clone: Antigen: not known.

Sequencing was performed with immunoSEQ multiplex PCR; in TCRdb, only in-frame clones are kept and a portion is missing. Here the sample spans 140,000 to 150,000 clones, about nine tenths being singletons. Study-level points and caveats: Rarity marked most TCR sequences, yet some public TCRs occurred in many donors. Reported results showed that the classifier diagnosed cytomegalovirus status with high specificity and sensitivity. Overall, about 160 TCR beta chains were annotated as cytomegalovirus-associated.

Trimming cost V 4 bases and J 8 bases; bases outside gene matches: 3. Germline loops: CDR1 SGDLS, CDR2 YYNGEE. The CDR3 consists of 13 residues. This chain connects TRBV9 to TRBJ1-6, with TRBD1 matching over 7 bases. The TCR comes from a man between 18 and 35 years old in good health and CMV-seropositive. Material: PBMCs. The CDR3: CASSLDRDSPLHF. The CDR3 region has the DNA TGTGCCAGCAGCCTAGACAGGGATTCACCCCTCCACTTT. Variable domain in full (rest from reference TRBV9 and TRBJ1-6): DSGVTQTPKHLITATGQRVTLRCSPRSGDLSVYWYQQSLDQGLQFLIQYYNGEERAKGNILERFSAQQFPDLHSELNLSSLELGDSALYFCASSLDRDSPLHFGNGTRLTVT.